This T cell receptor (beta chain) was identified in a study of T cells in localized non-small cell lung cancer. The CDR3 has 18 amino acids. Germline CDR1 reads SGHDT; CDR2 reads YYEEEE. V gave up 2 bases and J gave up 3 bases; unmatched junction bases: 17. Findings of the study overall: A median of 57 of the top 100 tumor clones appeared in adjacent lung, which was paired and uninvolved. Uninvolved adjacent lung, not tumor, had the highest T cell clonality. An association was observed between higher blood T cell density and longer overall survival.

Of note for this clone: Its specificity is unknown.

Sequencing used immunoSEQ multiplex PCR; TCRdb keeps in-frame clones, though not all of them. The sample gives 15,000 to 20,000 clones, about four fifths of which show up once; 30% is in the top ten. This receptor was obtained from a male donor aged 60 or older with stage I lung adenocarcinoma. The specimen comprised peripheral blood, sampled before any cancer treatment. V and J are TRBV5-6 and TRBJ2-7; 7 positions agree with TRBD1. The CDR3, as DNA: TGTGCCAGCAGCTTTCAGCGAGGGGGCTACCCCGTTTACTACGAGCAGTACTTC. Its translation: CASSFQRGGYPVYYEQYF.